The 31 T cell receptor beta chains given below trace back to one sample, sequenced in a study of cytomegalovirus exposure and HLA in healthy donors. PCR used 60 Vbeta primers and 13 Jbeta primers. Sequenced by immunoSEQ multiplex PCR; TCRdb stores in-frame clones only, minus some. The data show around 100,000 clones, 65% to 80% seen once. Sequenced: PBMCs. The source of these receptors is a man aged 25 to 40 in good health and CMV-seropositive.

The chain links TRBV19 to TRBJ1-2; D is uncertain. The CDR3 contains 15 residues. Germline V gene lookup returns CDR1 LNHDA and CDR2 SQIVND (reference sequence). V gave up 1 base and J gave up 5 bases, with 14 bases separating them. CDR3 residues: CASSIGDFTGYGYTF. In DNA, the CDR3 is TGTGCCAGTAGTATAGGCGACTTCACTGGATATGGCTACACCTTC.

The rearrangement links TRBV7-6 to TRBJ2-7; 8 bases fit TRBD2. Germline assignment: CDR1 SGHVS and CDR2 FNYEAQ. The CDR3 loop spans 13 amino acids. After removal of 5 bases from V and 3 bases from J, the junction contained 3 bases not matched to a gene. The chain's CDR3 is CASSDAGGYEQYF. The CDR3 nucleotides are TGTGCCAGCAGCGACGCGGGGGGCTACGAGCAGTACTTC.

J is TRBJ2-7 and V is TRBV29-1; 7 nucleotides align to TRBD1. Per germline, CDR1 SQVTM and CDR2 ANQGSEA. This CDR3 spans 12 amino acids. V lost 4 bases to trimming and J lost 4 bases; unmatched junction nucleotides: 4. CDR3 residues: CSVALGQYEQYF. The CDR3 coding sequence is TGCAGCGTTGCCTTGGGACAGTACGAGCAGTACTTC.

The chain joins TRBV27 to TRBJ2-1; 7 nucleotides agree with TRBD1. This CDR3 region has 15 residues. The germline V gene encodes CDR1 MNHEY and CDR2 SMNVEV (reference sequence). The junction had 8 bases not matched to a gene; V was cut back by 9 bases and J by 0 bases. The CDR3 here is CASIRTGLSYNEQFF. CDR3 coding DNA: TGTGCCAGTATCCGGACAGGTCTCTCCTACAATGAGCAGTTCTTC.

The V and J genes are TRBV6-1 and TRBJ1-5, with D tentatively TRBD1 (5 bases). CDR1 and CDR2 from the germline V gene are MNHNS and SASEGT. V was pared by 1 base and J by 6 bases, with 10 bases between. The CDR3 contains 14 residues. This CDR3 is CASSEVWRGQPQHF. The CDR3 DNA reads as TGTGCCAGCAGTGAAGTGTGGAGGGGTCAGCCCCAGCATTTT.

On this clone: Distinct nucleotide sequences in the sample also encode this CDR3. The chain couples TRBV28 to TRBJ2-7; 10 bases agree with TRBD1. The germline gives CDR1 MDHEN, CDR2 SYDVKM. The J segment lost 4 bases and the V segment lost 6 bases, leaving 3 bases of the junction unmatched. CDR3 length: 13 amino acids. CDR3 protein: CASRDRGTYEQYF. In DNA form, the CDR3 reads TGTGCCAGCAGGGACAGGGGGACTTACGAGCAGTACTTC.

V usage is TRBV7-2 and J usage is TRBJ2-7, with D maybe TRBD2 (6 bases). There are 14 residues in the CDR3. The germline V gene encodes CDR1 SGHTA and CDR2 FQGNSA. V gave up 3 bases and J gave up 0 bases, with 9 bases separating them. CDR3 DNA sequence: TGTGCCAGCAGCTTCGGGACTCCCTCCTACGAGCAGTACTTC. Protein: CASSFGTPSYEQYF.

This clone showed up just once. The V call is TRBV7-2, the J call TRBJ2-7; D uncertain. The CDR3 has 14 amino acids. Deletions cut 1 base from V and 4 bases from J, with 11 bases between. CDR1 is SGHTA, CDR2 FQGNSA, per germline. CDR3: CASSLDVKRYEQYF. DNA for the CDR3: TGTGCCAGCAGCTTAGATGTGAAGAGGTACGAGCAGTACTTC. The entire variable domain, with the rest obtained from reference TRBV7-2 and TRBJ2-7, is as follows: GAGVSQSPSNKVTEKGKDVELRCDPISGHTALYWYRQSLGQGLEFLIYFQGNSAPDKSGLPSDRFSAERTGGSVSTLTIQRTQQEDSAVYLCASSLDVKRYEQYFGPGTRLTVT.

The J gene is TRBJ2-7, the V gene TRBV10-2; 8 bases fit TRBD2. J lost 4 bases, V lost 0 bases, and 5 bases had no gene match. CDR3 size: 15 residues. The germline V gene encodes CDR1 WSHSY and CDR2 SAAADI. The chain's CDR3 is CASSESGGGRYEQYF. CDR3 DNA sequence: TGCGCCAGCAGTGAGTCGGGCGGGGGGCGTTACGAGCAGTACTTC.

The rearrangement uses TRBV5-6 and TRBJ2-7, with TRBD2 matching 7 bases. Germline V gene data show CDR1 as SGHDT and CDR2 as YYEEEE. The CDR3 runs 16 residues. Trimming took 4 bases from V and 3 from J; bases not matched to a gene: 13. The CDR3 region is CASSGWGGERSYEQYF. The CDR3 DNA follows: TGTGCCAGCAGCGGATGGGGGGGGGAAAGGAGCTACGAGCAGTACTTC.

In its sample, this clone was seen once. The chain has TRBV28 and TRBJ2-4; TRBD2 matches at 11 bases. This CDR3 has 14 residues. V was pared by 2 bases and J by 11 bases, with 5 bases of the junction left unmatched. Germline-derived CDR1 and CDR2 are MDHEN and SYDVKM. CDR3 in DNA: TGTGCCAGCAGTTTAATTAGCGGGGGGGCGTTTCAGTACTTC. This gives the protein CASSLISGGAFQYF. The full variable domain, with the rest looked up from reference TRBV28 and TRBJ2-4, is DVKVTQSSRYLVKRTGEKVFLECVQDMDHENMFWYRQDPGLGLRLIYFSYDVKMKEKGDIPEGYSVSREKKERFSLILESASTNQTSMYLCASSLISGGAFQYFGAGTRLSVL.

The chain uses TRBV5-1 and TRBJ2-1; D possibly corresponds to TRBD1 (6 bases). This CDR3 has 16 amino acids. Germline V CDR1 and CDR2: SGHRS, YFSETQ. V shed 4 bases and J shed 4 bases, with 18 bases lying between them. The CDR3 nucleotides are TGCGCCAGCAGCATACTGTTGGACAGCGGATACAATGAGCAGTTCTTC. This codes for CASSILLDSGYNEQFF.

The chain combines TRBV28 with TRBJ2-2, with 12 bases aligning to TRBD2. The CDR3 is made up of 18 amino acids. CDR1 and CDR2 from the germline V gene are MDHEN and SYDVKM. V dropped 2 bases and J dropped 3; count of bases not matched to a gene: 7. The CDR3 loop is CASSLRLSSGGDTGELFF. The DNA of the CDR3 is TGTGCCAGCAGTTTAAGGCTCTCTAGCGGGGGGGACACCGGGGAGCTGTTTTTT.

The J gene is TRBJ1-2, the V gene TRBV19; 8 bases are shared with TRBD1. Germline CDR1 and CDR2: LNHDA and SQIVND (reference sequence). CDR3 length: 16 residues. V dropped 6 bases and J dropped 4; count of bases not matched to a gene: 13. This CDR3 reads CASRGLTGEALYGYTF. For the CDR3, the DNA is TGTGCCAGTAGGGGTCTGACAGGGGAGGCCCTCTATGGCTACACCTTC. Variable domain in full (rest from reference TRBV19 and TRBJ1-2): DGGITQSPKYLFRKEGQNVTLSCEQNLNHDAMYWYRQDPGQGLRLIYYSQIVNDFQKGDIAEGYSVSREKKESFPLTVTSAQKNPTAFYLCASRGLTGEALYGYTFGSGTRLTVV.

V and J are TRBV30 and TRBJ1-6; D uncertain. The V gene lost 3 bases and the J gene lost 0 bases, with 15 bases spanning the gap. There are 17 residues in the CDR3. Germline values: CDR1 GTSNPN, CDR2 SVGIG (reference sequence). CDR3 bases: TGTGCCTGGAGGGGAGGTAGTGGCGGCTCCTATAATTCACCCCTCCACTTT. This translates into CAWRGGSGGSYNSPLHF.

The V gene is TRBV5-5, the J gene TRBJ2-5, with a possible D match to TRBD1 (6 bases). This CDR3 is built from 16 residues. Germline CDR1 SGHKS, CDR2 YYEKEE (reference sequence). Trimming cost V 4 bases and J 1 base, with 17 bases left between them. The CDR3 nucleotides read TGTGCCAGCAGCCAACGCCGGACAGCTCTCCAAGAGACCCAGTACTTC. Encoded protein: CASSQRRTALQETQYF.

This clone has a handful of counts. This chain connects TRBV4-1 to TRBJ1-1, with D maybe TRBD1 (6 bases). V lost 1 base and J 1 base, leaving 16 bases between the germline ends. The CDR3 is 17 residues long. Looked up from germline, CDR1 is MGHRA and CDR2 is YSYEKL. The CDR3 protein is CASSQGAGESWNTEAFF. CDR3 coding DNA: TGCGCCAGCAGCCAAGGGGCAGGGGAGTCTTGGAACACTGAAGCTTTCTTT.

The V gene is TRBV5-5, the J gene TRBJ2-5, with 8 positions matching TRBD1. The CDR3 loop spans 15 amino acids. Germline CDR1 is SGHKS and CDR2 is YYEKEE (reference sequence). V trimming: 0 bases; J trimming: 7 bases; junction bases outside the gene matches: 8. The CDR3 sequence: CASSLGGQAAGTQYF. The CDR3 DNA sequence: TGTGCCAGCAGCTTGGGGGGACAGGCTGCAGGGACCCAGTACTTC.

CDR3 DNA sequence: TGTGCCATCAGTGACAGAGGCGAAAAACTGTTTTTT. Translating gives CAISDRGEKLFF. The V gene is TRBV10-3, the J gene TRBJ1-4, with no clear D. V lost 3 bases and J 8 bases, leaving 7 bases between the germline ends. Germline V CDR1 and CDR2: ENHRY, SYGVKD. This CDR3 has 12 amino acids.

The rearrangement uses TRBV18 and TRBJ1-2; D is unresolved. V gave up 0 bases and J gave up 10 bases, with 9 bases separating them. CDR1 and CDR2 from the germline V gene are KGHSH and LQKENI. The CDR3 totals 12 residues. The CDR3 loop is CASSPPEGTYTF. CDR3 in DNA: TGTGCCAGCTCACCACCGGAGGGAACCTACACCTTC.

This CDR3 reads CASRPTGTGTDTQYF. The CDR3 DNA follows: TGCGCCAGCAGGCCGACAGGGACCGGCACAGATACGCAGTATTTT. The chain carries TRBV5-1 and TRBJ2-3; the match to TRBD1 covers 7 bases. CDR1 is SGHRS, CDR2 YFSETQ, per germline. The junction had 7 bases not matched to a gene; V was cut back by 5 bases and J by 1 base. The CDR3 has 15 amino acids.

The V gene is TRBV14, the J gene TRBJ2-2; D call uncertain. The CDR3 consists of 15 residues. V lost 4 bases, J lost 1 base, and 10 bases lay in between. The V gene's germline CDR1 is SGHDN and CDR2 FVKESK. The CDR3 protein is CASSRRPGNTGELFF. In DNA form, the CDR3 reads TGTGCCAGCAGCCGCCGCCCGGGGAACACCGGGGAGCTGTTTTTT.

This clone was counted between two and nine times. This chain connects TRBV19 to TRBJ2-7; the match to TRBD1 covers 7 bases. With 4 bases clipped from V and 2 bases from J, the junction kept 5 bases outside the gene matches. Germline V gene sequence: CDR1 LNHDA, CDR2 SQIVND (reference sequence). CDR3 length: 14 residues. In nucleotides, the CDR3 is TGTGCCAGTAGTACAGGGACAGACCCCTACGAGCAGTACTTC. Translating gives CASSTGTDPYEQYF.

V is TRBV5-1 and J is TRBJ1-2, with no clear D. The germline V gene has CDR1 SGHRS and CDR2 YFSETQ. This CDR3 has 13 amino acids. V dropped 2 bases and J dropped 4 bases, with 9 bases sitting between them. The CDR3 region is CASSFAGIYGYTF. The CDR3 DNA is TGCGCCAGCAGCTTCGCGGGCATCTATGGCTACACCTTC.

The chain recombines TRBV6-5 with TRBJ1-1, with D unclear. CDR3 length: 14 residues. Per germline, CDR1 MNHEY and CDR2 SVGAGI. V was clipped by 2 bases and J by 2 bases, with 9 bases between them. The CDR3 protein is CASSYTGINTEAFF. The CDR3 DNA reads TGTGCCAGCAGTTACACGGGGATTAACACTGAAGCTTTCTTT.

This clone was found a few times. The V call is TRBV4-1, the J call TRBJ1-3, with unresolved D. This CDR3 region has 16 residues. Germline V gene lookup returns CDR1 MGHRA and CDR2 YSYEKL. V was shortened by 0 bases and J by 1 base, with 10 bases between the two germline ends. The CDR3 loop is CASSQDRTTSGNTIYF. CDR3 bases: TGCGCCAGCAGCCAAGATCGAACCACTTCTGGAAACACCATATATTTT.

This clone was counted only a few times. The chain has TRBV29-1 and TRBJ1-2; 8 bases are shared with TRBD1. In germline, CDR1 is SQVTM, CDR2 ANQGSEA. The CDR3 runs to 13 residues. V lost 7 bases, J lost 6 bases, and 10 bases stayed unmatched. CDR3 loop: CSAGGPSGDGYTF. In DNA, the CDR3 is TGCAGCGCAGGGGGCCCCTCGGGTGATGGCTACACCTTC.

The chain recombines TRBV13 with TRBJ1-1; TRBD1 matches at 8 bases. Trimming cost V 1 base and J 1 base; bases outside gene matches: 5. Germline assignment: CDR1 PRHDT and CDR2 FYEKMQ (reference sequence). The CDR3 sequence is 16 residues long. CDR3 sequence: CASSLVTGGPNTEAFF. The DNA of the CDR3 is TGTGCCAGCAGCTTAGTAACAGGGGGGCCGAACACTGAAGCTTTCTTT.

The CDR3 DNA is TGCGCCAGCAGCTCTGGACAGGTCAATAATTCACCCCTCCACTTT. Protein sequence: CASSSGQVNNSPLHF. This rearrangement joins TRBV5-1 to TRBJ1-6; 7 bases fit TRBD1. The CDR3 totals 15 residues. V was clipped by 3 bases and J by 5 bases; unmatched bases: 5. Germline values: CDR1 SGHRS, CDR2 YFSETQ.

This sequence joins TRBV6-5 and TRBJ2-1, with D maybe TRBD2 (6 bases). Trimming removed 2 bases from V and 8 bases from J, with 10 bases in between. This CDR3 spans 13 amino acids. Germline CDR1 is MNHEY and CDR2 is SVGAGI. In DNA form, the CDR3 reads TGTGCCAGCAGTTACCTTCGGGGGTATGAGCAGTTCTTC. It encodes CASSYLRGYEQFF.

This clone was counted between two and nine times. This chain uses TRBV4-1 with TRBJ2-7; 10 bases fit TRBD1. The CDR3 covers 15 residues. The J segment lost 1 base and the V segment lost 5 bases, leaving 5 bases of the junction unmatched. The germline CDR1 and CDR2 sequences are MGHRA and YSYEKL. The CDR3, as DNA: TGCGCCAGCAGCACTCGGACAGGGGGTTCCTACGAGCAGTACTTC. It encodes CASSTRTGGSYEQYF.